The clone carrying this T cell receptor (beta chain) showed up many times. Time point here: patch test 1, 2 weeks after DPC sensitization. The treatment here: therapeutic diphenylcyclopropenone sensitization with weekly scalp DPC. It was from unfractionated whole blood that total RNA was extracted. The entry originates in a study of human T cells and chemical hapten exposure. Study details: Patients, predominantly female, presented with alopecia areata, totalis or universalis.

In the original processing: Individual samples carried between roughly 23,224 and 700,000 TCRs, with more than 95,000 as the median. In TCRdb, the RACE reads were re-called with MiXCR into one record per CDR3 protein. The V and J calls reflect TCRdb's pipeline rather than the authors' work. Altogether more than 150,000 distinct CDR3 sequences are present, 14% being singletons, with the ten largest covering about 1.7%. The CDR3 sequence is 12 residues long. The germline CDR1 and CDR2 sequences are MNHNS and SASEGT. V lost 4 bases and J 1 base, leaving 4 bases between the germline ends. The chain has TRBV6-1 and TRBJ1-1; D is unresolved. The starting material was whole blood, obtained in connection with sensitization to the hapten diphenylcyclopropenone (DPC). This sequence originates from a woman between 25 and 40 years old with alopecia areata. Some clones in this sample may be carry-over from other donors' samples. CDR3 DNA sequence: TGTGCCAGCAGTGGTACGAACACTGAAGCTTTCTTT. Translated, it gives CASSGTNTEAFF.